This TCR beta chain emerged from a study of OX40 agonist ivuxolimab in advanced cancers. Study findings and constraints: Near-lowest levels of clonal expansion characterized partial responders at 0.1-3.0 mg/kg. The study did not work out the antigen specificity of the expanded peripheral T cells. At 0.1 to 3.0 mg/kg, clonal expansion of CD4+ and CD8+ blood T cells had occurred by week 6.

In regard to this clone: Its specificity is unknown.

With 5 bases removed from V and 2 bases from J, the gap between germline ends came to 18 bases. CDR1 is MNHEY, CDR2 SMNVEV, per germline (reference sequence). The CDR3 has 16 amino acids. Repertoires were generated with immunoSEQ multiplex PCR, while TCRdb's copy carries only in-frame clones and drops some. The sample carries over 70,000 clones, around 80% recorded once. The rearrangement links TRBV27 to TRBJ1-2; D is perhaps TRBD1 (6 bases). The TCR sequence derives from an adult with an advanced solid tumor such as melanoma, head and neck, liver or kidney cancer. The sequenced sample was CD4+ or CD8+ T cells sorted from blood, obtained in a trial of the OX40 agonist ivuxolimab. CDR3 protein: CASSPAGQRTNYGYTF. Here the CDR3 DNA reads TGTGCCAGCAGTCCGGCCGGACAGCGTACCAACTATGGCTACACCTTC.